These 23 T cell receptor beta chains originate from one sample sequenced in a study of blood T cell repertoires in COVID-19. Profiling relied on immunoSEQ multiplex PCR, and the TCRdb table lists in-frame clones only, not all of them. Of approximately 270,000 clones in the sample, 88% were seen once. Sequenced sample: peripheral blood. Receptors originate from a man aged 80 or over with acute or convalescent COVID-19.

In its sample, this clone was seen a few times. The chain uses TRBV20-1 and TRBJ1-1; no clear D. Germline-derived CDR1 and CDR2 are DFQATT and SNEGSKA (reference sequence). V was pared by 6 bases and J by 11 bases, with 16 bases between. This CDR3 has 11 amino acids. The CDR3 DNA sequence: TGCAGTGCCGTCGGGGATCAGTGGGCTTTCTTT. Encoded protein: CSAVGDQWAFF.

This sequence joins TRBV18 and TRBJ1-4; the D gene is possibly TRBD1 (6 bases). CDR1 and CDR2 from the germline V gene are KGHSH and LQKENI. Trimming removed 2 bases from V and 4 bases from J, with 17 bases in between. This CDR3 comprises 17 residues. The CDR3 nucleotides read TGTGCCAGCTCACCAAGTGCGAGAGGGGGATATAATGAAAAACTGTTTTTT. This encodes CASSPSARGGYNEKLFF.

The chain recombines TRBV7-2 with TRBJ2-2, with D possibly matching TRBD1 (5 bases). The ends were cut back, 7 bases at V and 1 base at J, with 10 bases in the middle. The CDR3 contains 14 residues. CDR1 and CDR2 (germline): SGHTA, FQGNSA. CDR3 DNA sequence: TGTGCCAGCATGGACATTCTGAACACCGGGGAGCTGTTTTTT. Translation: CASMDILNTGELFF.

The chain employs TRBV27 and TRBJ2-5; 15 nucleotides agree with TRBD2. Germline CDR1 reads MNHEY; CDR2 reads SMNVEV (reference sequence). V trimming: 6 bases; J trimming: 4 bases; junction bases outside the gene matches: 6. The CDR3 totals 16 residues. The CDR3, as DNA: TGTGCCAGCAGACTTGGACTAGCGGGAGGGGGAGAGACCCAGTACTTC. As protein: CASRLGLAGGGETQYF.

This clone occurred a few times. In DNA, the CDR3 is TGTGCCAGCAGGGCAGGATCGGAGGGACTGACAGCTTTCTTT. Protein sequence: CASRAGSEGLTAFF. The genes are TRBV6-5 and TRBJ1-1; possible D gene TRBD1, 5 bases. The germline V gene encodes CDR1 MNHEY and CDR2 SVGAGI. V dropped 6 bases and J dropped 10 bases, with 21 bases sitting between them. The CDR3 has 14 residues.

This chain joins TRBV7-6 and TRBJ2-1; 9 bases are shared with TRBD2. Germline CDR1 SGHVS, CDR2 FNYEAQ. V shed 4 bases and J 9 bases; nucleotides not matched to a gene: 10. The CDR3 sequence is 15 residues long. The CDR3 sequence is CASSSFLAGRGEQFF. In DNA form, the CDR3 reads TGTGCCAGCAGCTCCTTTCTAGCGGGGAGGGGTGAGCAGTTCTTC.

The CDR3 is CASSQQGAGELFF. The CDR3 DNA follows: TGTGCCAGCAGCCAACAGGGGGCCGGGGAGCTGTTTTTT. The rearrangement joins TRBV14 to TRBJ2-2; 7 bases are shared with TRBD1. Germline V CDR1 and CDR2: SGHDN, FVKESK. The CDR3 consists of 13 residues. The V and J ends lost 2 bases and 6 bases, in that order; junction bases with no gene match: 0.

V gene TRBV12-5 combines with J gene TRBJ2-1, with TRBD2 matching over 11 bases. Germline CDR1 is LGHNT and CDR2 is FRNRAP. There are 18 residues in the CDR3. The V and J ends lost 2 bases and 0 bases, in that order; junction bases with no gene match: 6. The CDR3 nucleotides read TGTGCTAGTGGTTTGACCCGACTAGCGGGGCTCTCCTACAATGAGCAGTTCTTC. This translates into CASGLTRLAGLSYNEQFF.

V is TRBV9 and J is TRBJ1-2; TRBD1 aligns across 10 bases. J lost 6 bases, V lost 4 bases, and 6 bases had no gene match. The CDR3 runs 14 residues. Germline V gene sequence: CDR1 SGDLS, CDR2 YYNGEE. The CDR3 sequence: CASSPLTGGDGYTF. The CDR3 nucleotides read TGTGCCAGCAGCCCTCTGACAGGGGGCGATGGCTACACCTTC.

The chain couples TRBV18 to TRBJ2-7; D is possibly TRBD1 (6 bases). V lost 6 bases and J lost 4, with 13 bases in between. CDR1 is KGHSH, CDR2 LQKENI, per germline. The CDR3 is 13 residues long. CDR3 loop: CASSGQVLYEQYF. CDR3 DNA: TGTGCCAGCTCGGGACAAGTACTGTACGAGCAGTACTTC.

This clone showed up many times. The chain recombines TRBV4-3 with TRBJ2-7; weak D call: TRBD1 (5 bases). In germline, CDR1 is LGHNA, CDR2 YSLEER. Trimming left V 0 bases short and J 4 bases short, with 10 bases between. The CDR3 is 14 residues long. CDR3 nucleotide sequence: TGCGCCAGCAGCCAAGATTCAGGGCTTTACGAGCAGTACTTC. Encoded protein: CASSQDSGLYEQYF.

The chain is built from TRBV20-1 and TRBJ2-6; 9 positions match TRBD1. This CDR3 is 17 amino acids long. In germline, CDR1 is DFQATT, CDR2 SNEGSKA (reference sequence). V was clipped by 3 bases and J by 4 bases; unmatched bases: 10. The CDR3 DNA is TGCAGTGCTAGTGATCGGACAGGGGCGAGGGGGGCCAACGTCCTGACTTTC. Protein product: CSASDRTGARGANVLTF.

The V and J genes are TRBV5-1 and TRBJ2-1; 10 positions agree with TRBD1. J gave up 4 bases and V 3 bases, and 4 bases lay outside the gene matches. This CDR3 contains 15 residues. Germline lookup yields CDR1 SGHRS and CDR2 YFSETQ. The CDR3 region has the DNA TGCGCCAGCAGCTCCAGACAGGGGGCTTACAATGAGCAGTTCTTC. Translating it yields CASSSRQGAYNEQFF. Variable domain in full (rest from reference TRBV5-1 and TRBJ2-1): KAGVTQTPRYLIKTRGQQVTLSCSPISGHRSVSWYQQTPGQGLQFLFEYFSETQRNKGNFPGRFSGRQFSNSRSEMNVSTLELGDSALYLCASSSRQGAYNEQFFGPGTRLTVL.

The rearrangement uses TRBV5-1 and TRBJ2-5; 12 bases are shared with TRBD1. V dropped 4 bases and J dropped 4; count of bases not matched to a gene: 11. This CDR3 region has 17 residues. Germline V gives CDR1 SGHRS, CDR2 YFSETQ. The CDR3 reads CASSMGSWDRGRETQYF. The CDR3 nucleotides read TGCGCCAGCAGCATGGGATCGTGGGACAGGGGGCGAGAGACCCAGTACTTC.

CDR3 coding DNA: TGTGCCAGCAGCCCACCCCGGGCGGGAAGGTCCTACGAGCAGTACTTC. Protein sequence: CASSPPRAGRSYEQYF. The chain uses TRBV7-9 and TRBJ2-7, with D tentatively TRBD2 (6 bases). The CDR3 length is 16 residues. V lost 5 bases and J lost 1, with 18 bases in between. Per the germline V gene, CDR1 is SEHNR and CDR2 is FQNEAQ (reference sequence).

The chain recombines TRBV5-1 with TRBJ1-1, with D perhaps matching TRBD1 (5 bases). The V gene's germline CDR1 is SGHRS and CDR2 YFSETQ. The CDR3 has 15 amino acids. Trimming removed 1 base at V and 5 bases at J, with 15 bases between. The CDR3 region is CASSLTQGWGTEAFF. CDR3 nucleotides: TGCGCCAGCAGCTTGACCCAGGGTTGGGGAACTGAAGCTTTCTTT.

The chain links TRBV3-1 (or the pseudogene TRBV3-2) to TRBJ2-7, with 9 nucleotides matching TRBD1. Germline V CDR1 and CDR2: LGHDT, YNNKEL (reference sequence). This CDR3 spans 16 amino acids. V was pared by 3 bases and J by 6 bases, with 12 bases of the junction left unmatched. Written as DNA, the CDR3 is TGTGCCAGCAGCCAGCCATACGCTGACAGGGGGTTCGAGCAGTACTTC. Translation gives CASSQPYADRGFEQYF.

This chain joins TRBV12-3 or TRBV12-4 and TRBJ2-1, with TRBD2 matching over 8 bases. The CDR3 covers 13 residues. The V gene end was trimmed by 9 bases and the J gene end by 0 bases; junction bases not matched to a gene: 1. The CDR3 nucleotides are TGTGCCAGTAGCGGGGCCTCCTACAATGAGCAGTTCTTC. It specifies CASSGASYNEQFF.

The chain has TRBV6-5 and TRBJ1-6, with D uncertain. CDR3 length: 13 residues. V was cut by 10 bases and J by 12 bases, with 19 bases left in between. Germline values: CDR1 MNHEY, CDR2 SVGAGI. Written as DNA, the CDR3 is TGTGCCACCAACCCTCGAGGGCAAATACCCCTCCACTTT. Translation gives CATNPRGQIPLHF.

The chain uses TRBV5-1 and TRBJ1-5, with 8 bases matching TRBD1. Germline V gives CDR1 SGHRS, CDR2 YFSETQ. CDR3 length equals 14 residues. Trimming cost V 4 bases and J 9 bases; bases outside gene matches: 9. The CDR3 reads CASSQQGGHRPQHF. DNA for the CDR3: TGCGCCAGCAGCCAACAGGGGGGGCATAGGCCCCAGCATTTT.

Regarding this clone: Other nucleotide sequences from this sample produce the same CDR3. The chain combines TRBV6-5 with TRBJ2-5; 7 bases agree with TRBD2. The CDR3 totals 15 residues. The trim removed 6 bases at V and 5 bases at J, leaving 12 bases unmatched. Per germline, CDR1 MNHEY and CDR2 SVGAGI. CDR3 bases: TGTGCCAGCAGGGGTGGCGGGAGAGTCGGGGAGACCCAGTACTTC. This codes for CASRGGGRVGETQYF.

This clone occurred a few times. Written as DNA, the CDR3 is TGTGCCAGCAGCCCACGGGGGGCTGGGAGTTCACCCCTCCACTTT. It translates to CASSPRGAGSSPLHF. This chain joins TRBV7-6 and TRBJ1-6; possible D gene TRBD1, 6 bases. The CDR3 totals 15 residues. Germline V gene data show CDR1 as SGHVS and CDR2 as FNYEAQ. Trimming removed 5 bases at V and 9 bases at J, with 17 bases between.

This chain uses TRBV3-1 (or the pseudogene TRBV3-2) with TRBJ1-5; 7 bases agree with TRBD1. The CDR3 is made up of 17 amino acids. Per germline, CDR1 LGHDT and CDR2 YNNKEL (reference sequence). V shed 0 bases, J shed 2 bases, and the junction held 7 bases outside the gene matches. CDR3 protein: CASSQDRGGGGNQPQHF. As DNA, the CDR3 is TGTGCCAGCAGCCAAGATCGAGGAGGGGGCGGCAATCAGCCCCAGCATTTT.